This T cell receptor beta chain comes out of a study of blood T cells in healthy people across ages. Per germline, CDR1 LGHNA and CDR2 YSLEER. The CDR3 totals 15 residues. Trimming removed 3 bases from V and 1 base from J, with 10 bases in between. A second 7 to 11 cycle PCR used barcoded and J-beta primers. TCRdb analysed the 5' RACE reads with MiXCR anew, one entry per CDR3 protein. The sample holds 800,000 to 950,000 distinct CDR3 sequences; around 48% are singletons and the top ten take roughly 13%. This clonotype originated in a young man in good health. The specimen sequenced was blood. The chain employs TRBV4-3 and TRBJ2-4; D gene ambiguous. The CDR3 sequence is CASSHGSLAKNIQYF. As DNA, the CDR3 is TGCGCCAGCAGCCATGGCTCCCTGGCCAAAAACATTCAGTACTTC.